The 32 T cell receptor beta chains reported below all come from one sample, sequenced in a study of PD-1 blockade in classical Hodgkin lymphoma. Only in-frame clones appear in the TCRdb table, and some are missing; sequencing was by immunoSEQ multiplex PCR. Among roughly 39,000 clones listed, just over 75% were seen once. Time point here: cycle 4 day 1 (C4D1), after less than 7 weeks of nivolumab. No patient escaped relapse after autologous stem cell transplantation, and brentuximab vedotin exposure varied. This specimen was peripheral blood mononuclear cells (PBMCs), taken before the fourth cycle of nivolumab. The receptor source for this set is a human donor with classical Hodgkin lymphoma.

The chain employs TRBV7-9 and TRBJ2-6; D is ambiguous. Germline CDR1 SEHNR, CDR2 FQNEAQ (reference sequence). CDR3 length: 16 residues. The germline V and J ends were trimmed by 5 bases and 4 bases, with 15 bases remaining between them. The CDR3 is CASSLSGVLGANVLTF. The CDR3 bases are TGTGCCAGCAGCCTCAGTGGAGTGCTCGGGGCCAACGTCCTGACTTTC.

The chain joins TRBV7-9 to TRBJ2-1, with D possibly matching TRBD2 (7 bases). With 5 bases removed from V and 7 bases from J, the gap between germline ends came to 18 bases. Per the germline V gene, CDR1 is SEHNR and CDR2 is FQNEAQ (reference sequence). The CDR3 loop spans 15 amino acids. This CDR3 is CASSPTRGGPNEQFF. The CDR3 bases are TGTGCCAGCAGCCCGACTCGCGGGGGCCCGAATGAGCAGTTCTTC.

The rearrangement joins TRBV7-9 to TRBJ2-3; 15 bases align to TRBD2. The CDR3 has 16 residues. Germline-derived CDR1 and CDR2 are SEHNR and FQNEAQ (reference sequence). J gave up 5 bases and V 5 bases, and 5 bases lay outside the gene matches. The CDR3 reads CASSVGLAGGRDTQYF. The CDR3 region has the DNA TGTGCCAGCAGCGTGGGACTAGCGGGGGGAAGAGATACGCAGTATTTT.

The chain joins TRBV11-1 to TRBJ1-1; weak D call: TRBD1 (5 bases). The germline CDR1 and CDR2 sequences are SGHAT and FQDESV (reference sequence). V shed 1 base and J shed 4 bases, with 10 bases lying between them. This CDR3 has 14 amino acids. The CDR3: CASSLVEGATEAFF. The CDR3 nucleotides are TGTGCCAGCAGCTTAGTCGAAGGGGCCACTGAAGCTTTCTTT.

This chain connects TRBV9 to TRBJ2-3; 13 bases are shared with TRBD2. V lost 4 bases to trimming and J lost 0 bases; unmatched junction nucleotides: 8. This CDR3 spans 18 amino acids. Germline V CDR1 and CDR2: SGDLS, YYNGEE. The CDR3 reads CASSSRTSGGSSTDTQYF. The DNA for the CDR3 is TGTGCCAGCAGCTCCCGGACTAGCGGGGGCTCTAGCACAGATACGCAGTATTTT. The whole variable domain, filled in from reference TRBV9 and TRBJ2-3, reads DSGVTQTPKHLITATGQRVTLRCSPRSGDLSVYWYQQSLDQGLQFLIQYYNGEERAKGNILERFSAQQFPDLHSELNLSSLELGDSALYFCASSSRTSGGSSTDTQYFGPGTRLTVL.

V and J are TRBV25-1 and TRBJ2-2, with D perhaps being TRBD1 or TRBD2 (5 bases each). Trimming shortened V by 5 bases and J by 4 bases, and 11 bases separated the two germline ends. The CDR3 extends over 14 amino acids. Germline CDR1 is MGHDK and CDR2 is SYGVNS. CDR3 residues: CASSLAGTTGELFF. The CDR3 region has the DNA TGTGCCAGCAGTTTAGCCGGGACCACCGGGGAGCTGTTTTTT.

This chain connects TRBV28 to TRBJ1-1, with a weak D call TRBD1 (5 bases). This CDR3 has 14 amino acids. Between the trimmed V and J ends, which lost 3 bases and 7 bases, there was a span of 15 bases. CDR1 is MDHEN and CDR2 is SYDVKM in the germline V gene. CDR3: CASSFSEGRGEAFF. CDR3 DNA: TGTGCCAGCAGTTTCTCGGAGGGAAGGGGTGAAGCTTTCTTT.

This sequence joins TRBV5-4 and TRBJ2-5; D not certain. V was pared by 0 bases and J by 5 bases, with 8 bases between. Germline V gene sequence: CDR1 SGHNT, CDR2 YYREEE (reference sequence). The CDR3 has 13 amino acids. CDR3 loop: CASSLGAGETQYF. CDR3 in DNA: TGTGCCAGCAGCTTGGGTGCTGGGGAGACCCAGTACTTC.

CDR3 DNA sequence: TGCGCCAGCAGCTTGGATGTGCAGGGAGGGACTGAAGCTTTCTTT. It encodes CASSLDVQGGTEAFF. This chain connects TRBV5-1 to TRBJ1-1, with D possibly being TRBD1 (5 bases). Germline V lookup: CDR1 SGHRS, CDR2 YFSETQ. V shed 0 bases and J shed 5 bases, with 14 bases lying between them. The CDR3 contains 15 residues.

The chain links TRBV7-9 to TRBJ2-1, with TRBD1 matching over 8 bases. V was pared by 5 bases and J by 5 bases, with 8 bases of the junction left unmatched. The germline V gene has CDR1 SEHNR and CDR2 FQNEAQ (reference sequence). CDR3 length: 15 amino acids. In nucleotides, the CDR3 is TGTGCCAGCAGCCAACAGGGGGTCATGGACAATGAGCAGTTCTTC. Amino acid sequence: CASSQQGVMDNEQFF. The variable domain in full, completed from reference TRBV7-9 and TRBJ2-1, reads DTGVSQNPRHKITKRGQNVTFRCDPISEHNRLYWYRQTLGQGPEFLTYFQNEAQLEKSRLLSDRFSAERPKGSFSTLEIQRTEQGDSAMYLCASSQQGVMDNEQFFGPGTRLTVL.

The chain uses TRBV30 and TRBJ2-6; unclear D gene. The germline CDR1 and CDR2 sequences are GTSNPN and SVGIG (reference sequence). V dropped 0 bases and J dropped 4 bases, with 10 bases sitting between them. The CDR3 contains 15 residues. CDR3 DNA: TGTGCCTGGAGTGTAGTCCATGCCGGGGCCAACGTCCTGACTTTC. It encodes CAWSVVHAGANVLTF.

CDR3 sequence (DNA): TGTGCCAGCAGTCCCCGGGGGGAAAAGACCCAGTACTTC. Encoded protein: CASSPRGEKTQYF. The chain is built from TRBV6-6 and TRBJ2-5; 7 bases are a match to TRBD2. Germline CDR1 and CDR2: MNHNY and SVGAGI (reference sequence). V was clipped by 5 bases and J by 6 bases; unmatched bases: 6. The CDR3 is 13 amino acids.

The V call is TRBV5-6, the J call TRBJ2-7; possibly TRBD2 for D (6 bases). Germline V CDR1 and CDR2: SGHDT, YYEEEE. V shed 4 bases and J shed 11 bases, with 19 bases lying between them. This CDR3 has 13 amino acids. The CDR3 nucleotides are TGTGCCAGCAGCAGAGAACGCCGGGACTGGGAGTACTTC. Its translation is CASSRERRDWEYF.

This clone was picked up one time. The chain couples TRBV21-1 to TRBJ2-7; TRBD1, the table's D call, was not compared with the DNA. TRBV21-1 constitutes a pseudogene. This CDR3 region has 14 residues. The CDR3 coding sequence is TGTGCCAGCACCTTCGGACAGCCGGTAGACGAGCAGTACTTC. Protein sequence: CASTFGQPVDEQYF.

J is TRBJ1-1 and V is TRBV7-9; D is uncertain. CDR1 is SEHNR, CDR2 FQNEAQ, per germline (reference sequence). Trimming took off 1 base at V and 0 bases at J, with 3 bases between the two ends. The CDR3 consists of 13 residues. CDR3 amino acids: CASSLELNTEAFF. The DNA for the CDR3 is TGTGCCAGCAGCTTAGAGTTGAACACTGAAGCTTTCTTT.

The count of this clone is one. The V gene is TRBV4-2, the J gene TRBJ2-3, with 12 bases lining up with TRBD2. This CDR3 comprises 17 residues. V lost 0 bases and J lost 5; bases outside the gene matches: 6. Looked up from germline, CDR1 is LGHNA and CDR2 is YNFKEQ. CDR3 coding DNA: TGTGCCAGCAGCCAAGACCCTAGCGGGGGGGCCTTAGATACGCAGTATTTT. This sequence encodes CASSQDPSGGALDTQYF.

The rearrangement joins TRBV7-2 to TRBJ2-3; 7 nucleotides agree with TRBD1. Germline assignment: CDR1 SGHTA and CDR2 FQGNSA. This CDR3 contains 14 residues. V shed 5 bases, J shed 3 bases, and the junction held 5 bases outside the gene matches. The DNA for the CDR3 is TGTGCCAGCAGCCACAGACAGGGAACAGATACGCAGTATTTT. It is translated as CASSHRQGTDTQYF.

The chain uses TRBV6-5 and TRBJ1-6, with TRBD1 as a possible D gene (6 bases). V shed 5 bases and J shed 7 bases, with 12 bases lying between them. Per germline, CDR1 MNHEY and CDR2 SVGAGI. There are 14 residues in the CDR3. CDR3 DNA sequence: TGTGCCAGCAGTACGGACAGATCAAATTCACCCCTCCACTTT. Translating gives CASSTDRSNSPLHF.

The J gene is TRBJ2-7, the V gene TRBV2; TRBD1 agrees at 8 bases. V dropped 6 bases and J dropped 0; count of bases not matched to a gene: 4. This CDR3 is 14 amino acids long. Germline CDR1 is SNHLY and CDR2 is FYNNEI. CDR3 DNA: TGTGCCAGCAGAGGGACAGGAAGCTCCTACGAGCAGTACTTC. Its protein is CASRGTGSSYEQYF.

The chain combines TRBV4-3 with TRBJ2-3; TRBD1 matches at 7 bases. With V trimmed by 3 bases and J by 2 bases, 2 bases remained unmatched. The length of the CDR3 is 14 residues. The V gene's germline CDR1 is LGHNA and CDR2 YSLEER. CDR3 residues: CASSQGQLTDTQYF. The CDR3 region has the DNA TGCGCCAGCAGCCAGGGACAGCTCACAGATACGCAGTATTTT.

This chain uses TRBV7-2 with TRBJ2-5; 10 bases agree with TRBD2. The J segment lost 2 bases and the V segment lost 1 base, leaving 4 bases of the junction unmatched. CDR1 SGHTA and CDR2 FQGNSA come from the germline V gene. The CDR3 totals 16 residues. The CDR3 region has the DNA TGTGCCAGCAGCTTAGGGGCTAGCGGGGGACAAGAGACCCAGTACTTC. Residues: CASSLGASGGQETQYF.

CDR3 DNA: TGCGCCAGCAGCCATACGCTGAACACTGAAGCTTTCTTT. Translated, it gives CASSHTLNTEAFF. The rearrangement uses TRBV4-3 and TRBJ1-1; D gene ambiguous. This CDR3 is built from 13 residues. Germline CDR1 and CDR2: LGHNA and YSLEER. V was pared by 3 bases and J by 0 bases, with 5 bases between.

The chain has TRBV28 and TRBJ1-2; TRBD1 agrees at 8 bases. CDR1 and CDR2 (germline): MDHEN, SYDVKM. V shed 8 bases, J shed 4 bases, and the junction held 6 bases outside the gene matches. The CDR3 consists of 13 residues. This CDR3 reads CASGRTGSYGYTF. The CDR3 DNA is TGTGCCAGCGGAAGGACAGGGAGCTATGGCTACACCTTC.

The rearrangement uses TRBV11-2 and TRBJ2-7, with 9 bases fitting TRBD1. Per the germline V gene, CDR1 is SGHAT and CDR2 is FQNNGV. The CDR3 length is 13 residues. The V gene end was trimmed by 8 bases and the J gene end by 1 base; junction bases not matched to a gene: 3. Here the CDR3 DNA reads TGTGCCAGCGCCGGGACAGGGTCCTACGAGCAGTACTTC. Translating gives CASAGTGSYEQYF.

This chain connects TRBV6-5 to TRBJ2-7, with D tentatively TRBD1 (6 bases). CDR3 length: 14 amino acids. Germline CDR1 MNHEY, CDR2 SVGAGI. Trimming removed 4 bases at V and 0 bases at J, with 10 bases between. CDR3 sequence reads: CASSLGATSYEQYF. The CDR3 DNA is TGTGCCAGCAGTTTGGGGGCGACCTCCTACGAGCAGTACTTC.

V usage is TRBV6-5 and J usage is TRBJ2-5; D gene unclear. The V end was cut by 2 bases, the J end by 4 bases, with 11 bases between. The CDR3 is 14 amino acids. Germline values: CDR1 MNHEY, CDR2 SVGAGI. Here the CDR3 DNA reads TGTGCCAGCAGTTACGCTGTTTTCGCAGAGACCCAGTACTTC. Protein sequence: CASSYAVFAETQYF.

V usage is TRBV7-8 and J usage is TRBJ2-6; D is undetermined. Trimming pared 0 bases from V and 0 bases from J, leaving 9 bases between. The germline gives CDR1 SGHVS, CDR2 FQNEAQ. The CDR3 extends over 17 amino acids. The DNA for the CDR3 is TGTGCCAGCAGCTTAGCGTATCGGAACTCTGGGGCCAACGTCCTGACTTTC. Protein sequence: CASSLAYRNSGANVLTF.

This chain uses TRBV5-4 with TRBJ2-1, with TRBD2 matching 9 bases. The V and J ends lost 1 base and 5 bases, in that order; junction bases with no gene match: 4. This CDR3 is built from 15 residues. The germline gives CDR1 SGHNT, CDR2 YYREEE (reference sequence). The CDR3 nucleotides are TGTGCCAGCAGCTTGAACGGCGGGGGGGACAATGAGCAGTTCTTC. Protein: CASSLNGGGDNEQFF.

This clone was detected a few times. This CDR3 is CASTPVLNSPLHF. As DNA, the CDR3 is TGTGCCAGCACCCCGGTACTTAATTCACCCCTCCACTTT. The chain couples TRBV2 to TRBJ1-6; D ambiguous. The CDR3 sequence is 13 residues long. V lost 7 bases to trimming and J lost 6 bases, with 10 bases between them. The V gene's germline CDR1 is SNHLY and CDR2 FYNNEI.

V usage is TRBV25-1 and J usage is TRBJ2-3, with TRBD2 identical over 9 bases. Germline CDR1 and CDR2: MGHDK and SYGVNS. With 0 bases clipped from V and 0 bases from J, the junction kept 4 bases outside the gene matches. The CDR3 has 17 amino acids. The CDR3 here is CASSEYLSGGSTDTQYF. The CDR3 DNA reads TGTGCCAGCAGTGAATACTTGAGCGGGGGGAGCACAGATACGCAGTATTTT.

The J gene is TRBJ1-6, the V gene TRBV29-1; D is uncertain. V was clipped by 6 bases and J by 7 bases, with 13 bases between them. CDR3 size: 13 residues. Per the germline V gene, CDR1 is SQVTM and CDR2 is ANQGSEA. CDR3 in amino acids: CSVVLDWNSPLHF. The DNA for the CDR3 is TGCAGCGTGGTTTTGGACTGGAATTCACCCCTCCACTTT.

The genes are TRBV9 and TRBJ1-4; 10 positions match TRBD1. V was pared by 3 bases and J by 0 bases, with 8 bases of the junction left unmatched. The CDR3 loop spans 18 amino acids. The germline CDR1 and CDR2 sequences are SGDLS and YYNGEE. CDR3 nucleotide sequence: TGTGCCAGCAGCGGAGCCACCGGGACAGGGGCAACTAATGAAAAACTGTTTTTT. Encoded protein: CASSGATGTGATNEKLFF. Full variable domain (outside the CDR3, taken from reference TRBV9 and TRBJ1-4): DSGVTQTPKHLITATGQRVTLRCSPRSGDLSVYWYQQSLDQGLQFLIQYYNGEERAKGNILERFSAQQFPDLHSELNLSSLELGDSALYFCASSGATGTGATNEKLFFGSGTQLSVL.